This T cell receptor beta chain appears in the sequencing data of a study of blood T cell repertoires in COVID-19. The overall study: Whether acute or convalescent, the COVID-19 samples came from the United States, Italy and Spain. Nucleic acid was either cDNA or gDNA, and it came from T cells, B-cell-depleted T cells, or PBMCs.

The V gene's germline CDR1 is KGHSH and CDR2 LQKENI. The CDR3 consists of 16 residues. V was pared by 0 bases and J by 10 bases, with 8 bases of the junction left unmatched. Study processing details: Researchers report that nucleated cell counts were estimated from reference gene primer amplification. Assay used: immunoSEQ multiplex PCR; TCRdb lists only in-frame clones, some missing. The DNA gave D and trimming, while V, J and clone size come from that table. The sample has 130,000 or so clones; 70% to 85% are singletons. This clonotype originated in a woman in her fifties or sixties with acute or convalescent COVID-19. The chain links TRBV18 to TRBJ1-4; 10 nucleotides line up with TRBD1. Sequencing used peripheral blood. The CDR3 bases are TGTGCCAGCTCACCACCAGGGGGACAGGGGAGCCCAAAACTGTTTTTT. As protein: CASSPPGGQGSPKLFF.